Below are 16 T cell receptor beta chains sequenced from a single sample in a study of CD8+ T cells in alopecia areata. cDNA serving as the sequencing template came from extracted, reverse transcribed RNA. Libraries were prepared by immunoSEQ multiplex PCR; TCRdb keeps only in-frame clonotypes and omits some of them. The sample holds some 180,000 clones, roughly half seen once. Stated treatment: oral pan-JAK inhibitor, 5-10 mg twice daily. This specimen was CD8+ T cells sorted from blood, taken around week 53, from a patient treated with tofacitinib. The receptors here all came from a human donor with alopecia areata.

The V gene is TRBV2, the J gene TRBJ2-7, with D perhaps matching TRBD1 (5 bases). V shed 3 bases and J shed 6 bases, with 6 bases lying between them. The CDR3 extends over 11 amino acids. Per the germline V gene, CDR1 is SNHLY and CDR2 is FYNNEI. This CDR3 is CASSDRVEQYF. As DNA, the CDR3 is TGTGCCAGCAGTGACAGGGTCGAGCAGTACTTC.

This clone occurred a few times. V is TRBV30 and J is TRBJ1-4; D remains unclear. Deletions cut 1 base from V and 8 bases from J, with 11 bases between. Germline CDR1 reads GTSNPN; CDR2 reads SVGIG (reference sequence). The CDR3 consists of 13 residues. The CDR3 DNA sequence: TGTGCCTGGAGTGGATCGGCATCGGAAAAACTGTTTTTT. As protein: CAWSGSASEKLFF.

J is TRBJ1-1 and V is TRBV18; unclear D gene. The CDR3 length is 14 residues. CDR1 and CDR2 from the germline V gene are KGHSH and LQKENI. V gave up 2 bases and J gave up 7 bases, with 14 bases separating them. CDR3 bases: TGTGCCAGCTCACCAGGGGTAACTGACGGTGAAGCTTTCTTT. Its translation is CASSPGVTDGEAFF.

The CDR3 here is CASSYAGGYNEQFF. The CDR3 DNA is TGTGCCAGCAGTTACGCGGGGGGGTACAATGAGCAGTTCTTC. The chain couples TRBV6-6 to TRBJ2-1, with 9 bases identical to TRBD2. The germline V gene encodes CDR1 MNHNY and CDR2 SVGAGI (reference sequence). The CDR3 is made up of 14 amino acids. Germline trimming cut 2 bases from V and 4 bases from J; bases unmatched to any gene: 0.

V is TRBV19 and J is TRBJ2-1; D is perhaps TRBD2 (6 bases). Germline CDR1 LNHDA, CDR2 SQIVND (reference sequence). Trimming took 7 bases from V and 4 from J, leaving 14 bases between them. CDR3 length equals 14 residues. This chain's CDR3 is CASKPGEGYNEQFF. CDR3 coding DNA: TGTGCCAGTAAACCGGGAGAGGGTTACAATGAGCAGTTCTTC.

Comment on this clone: Distinct nucleotide sequences in the sample also encode this CDR3. This sequence joins TRBV13 and TRBJ2-5, with TRBD1 identical over 8 bases. The CDR3 totals 13 residues. Trimming took 5 bases from V and 3 from J; bases not matched to a gene: 2. Germline values: CDR1 PRHDT, CDR2 FYEKMQ (reference sequence). In DNA form, the CDR3 reads TGTGCCAGCAGCCTGGACAGGGAAGAGACCCAGTACTTC. It specifies CASSLDREETQYF.

The chain joins TRBV7-9 to TRBJ2-7; 10 bases are shared with TRBD1. V shed 6 bases and J 2 bases; nucleotides not matched to a gene: 7. Germline values: CDR1 SEHNR, CDR2 FQNEAQ (reference sequence). The CDR3 spans 15 residues. CDR3 sequence (DNA): TGTGCCAGCAGACCTCCGGGACAGGGGACCTACGAGCAGTACTTC. Amino acids: CASRPPGQGTYEQYF.

CDR3 DNA: TGTGCCAGCAGTCTACCTCCCGGGACAGGACTCCCTCGACCCCTCCACTTT. Encoded protein: CASSLPPGTGLPRPLHF. The chain uses TRBV27 and TRBJ1-6; TRBD1 agrees at 8 bases. With V trimmed by 5 bases and J by 12 bases, 18 bases remained unmatched. CDR3 length: 17 amino acids. In germline, CDR1 is MNHEY, CDR2 SMNVEV (reference sequence).

The CDR3 DNA reads TGCAGCGTTGCGCATGAGAGAGGCTCTGGAAACACCATATATTTT. The encoded protein is CSVAHERGSGNTIYF. The chain recombines TRBV29-1 with TRBJ1-3; D is unclear. From germline, CDR1 is SQVTM and CDR2 ANQGSEA. This CDR3 contains 15 residues. The V end lost 4 bases, the J end lost 0 bases, and 13 bases lay between the germline ends.

As for this clone: One end of the junction does not line up with germline, which may come from a read error. The chain recombines TRBV4-1 with TRBJ1-2, with 9 bases identical to TRBD1. The germline CDR1 and CDR2 sequences are MGHRA and YSYEKL. This CDR3 comprises 15 residues. The CDR3 bases are TGCGCCAGCAGCCGGGTTGGGGGTATGGGACAGGGAATCGCCTTC. Translation gives CASSRVGGMGQGIAF.

The chain is built from TRBV4-3 and TRBJ2-3, with a weak D call TRBD1 (5 bases). Trimming stripped 0 bases from V and 3 bases from J, with 13 bases between. In germline, CDR1 is LGHNA, CDR2 YSLEER. The CDR3 consists of 16 residues. CDR3 amino acids: CASSQDRFQGTDTQYF. The CDR3 region has the DNA TGCGCCAGCAGCCAAGATAGATTCCAGGGTACAGATACGCAGTATTTT.

This chain connects TRBV13 to TRBJ2-1; a possible D gene is TRBD1 (7 bases). From germline, CDR1 is PRHDT and CDR2 FYEKMQ (reference sequence). With 1 base removed from V and 2 bases from J, the gap between germline ends came to 12 bases. The CDR3 sequence is 16 residues long. CDR3 nucleotides: TGTGCCAGCAGCTTAGAGGCAGGGGGGACCTACAATGAGCAGTTCTTC. This translates into CASSLEAGGTYNEQFF.

The sample holds a few counts of this clone. The CDR3: CSTLAGGNEQFF. CDR3 coding DNA: TGCAGCACACTAGCGGGGGGGAATGAGCAGTTCTTC. V and J are TRBV29-1 and TRBJ2-1; 13 bases agree with TRBD2. Unmatched junction bases numbered 2, after V lost 8 bases and J lost 7 bases. The CDR3 consists of 12 residues. Germline-derived CDR1 and CDR2 are SQVTM and ANQGSEA.

Only one count was recorded for this clone. At the DNA level, this CDR3 is encoded by other sequences in the same sample as well. This chain uses TRBV19 with TRBJ2-5, with a tentative D call TRBD1 (5 bases). Trimming removed 3 bases from V and 5 bases from J, with 10 bases in between. The CDR3 sequence is 13 residues long. Germline-derived CDR1 and CDR2 are LNHDA and SQIVND (reference sequence). The CDR3 sequence: CASSIDSEETQYF. In DNA form, the CDR3 reads TGTGCCAGTAGTATCGACAGCGAGGAGACCCAGTACTTC.

The chain recombines TRBV5-1 with TRBJ2-1; 11 positions agree with TRBD2. The CDR3 covers 15 residues. The trim removed 5 bases at V and 8 bases at J, leaving 9 bases unmatched. Germline V gene data show CDR1 as SGHRS and CDR2 as YFSETQ. CDR3 sequence reads: CASRQTLAGVYEQFF. The CDR3 nucleotides read TGCGCCAGCAGACAAACACTAGCGGGGGTCTATGAGCAGTTCTTC.

This clone was seen a handful of times. This specimen includes other DNA sequences encoding the same CDR3. The chain combines TRBV5-1 with TRBJ2-3; D unresolved. CDR1 and CDR2 from the germline V gene are SGHRS and YFSETQ. V lost 0 bases and J lost 3, with 5 bases in between. This CDR3 has 13 residues. DNA of the CDR3: TGCGCCAGCAGCTTGGGAGGAACAGATACGCAGTATTTT. It codes for CASSLGGTDTQYF.